This record concerns one TCR beta chain sequence. Its antigen is not identified. The entry originates in a study of radiotherapy plus CTLA-4 blockade in lung cancer. General study findings and limits: In blood, after radiotherapy plus ipilimumab, tumor-derived TCR clones expanded.

Sequencing used immunoSEQ multiplex PCR; TCRdb keeps in-frame clones, though not all of them. The sample lists more than 25,000 clones, approximately 80% occurring once. This CDR3 is 17 amino acids long. J lost 6 bases, V lost 5 bases, and 14 bases had no gene match. Germline-derived CDR1 and CDR2 are SGHVS and FNYEAQ. The rearrangement links TRBV7-6 to TRBJ2-3; the match to TRBD2 covers 10 bases. This sequence originates from a human donor with non-small cell lung cancer that progressed on radiotherapy plus ipilimumab. The sample here was peripheral blood, taken from a patient treated with radiotherapy plus ipilimumab. CDR3 in DNA: TGTGCCAGCAGCCCGGCCGGGACTAGCGCCCGGGGGGATACGCAGTATTTT. Protein sequence: CASSPAGTSARGDTQYF. Combining the CDR3 with reference TRBV7-6 and TRBJ2-3 gives the whole variable domain GAGVSQSPRYKVTKRGQDVALRCDPISGHVSLYWYRQALGQGPEFLTYFNYEAQQDKSGLPNDRFSAERPEGSISTLTIQRTEQRDSAMYRCASSPAGTSARGDTQYFGPGTRLTVL.